The 16 T cell receptor beta chains presented below share a single source sample, sequenced in a study of shared clonotypes between healthy human individuals. Repertoires were generated with immunoSEQ multiplex PCR, while TCRdb's copy carries only in-frame clones and drops some. The sample has roughly 640,000 clones, about 74% seen once; the top ten hold 1.5% to 2%. The sample consisted of memory CD4+ T cells sorted from blood. Subset here: CD45RA-negative fraction. These receptors were obtained from a woman under 40 in good health.

As to this clone: This sample also contains other DNA sequences that code for the same CDR3. The chain recombines TRBV27 with TRBJ2-7; a possible D gene is TRBD1 (6 bases). Trimming took 4 bases from V and 5 from J, leaving 12 bases between them. The CDR3 runs to 13 residues. CDR1 is MNHEY and CDR2 is SMNVEV in the germline V gene (reference sequence). For the CDR3, the DNA is TGTGCCAGCAGTTCAAACAGGGTCCACGAGCAGTACTTC. This encodes CASSSNRVHEQYF.

The chain uses TRBV5-1 and TRBJ2-3; D may be TRBD1 (5 bases). The CDR3 has 17 residues. Germline V gene data show CDR1 as SGHRS and CDR2 as YFSETQ. V was pared by 0 bases and J by 1 base, with 15 bases between. CDR3 amino acids: CASSLGAGPLGTDTQYF. The CDR3 bases are TGCGCCAGCAGCTTGGGGGCAGGGCCGCTTGGCACAGATACGCAGTATTTT. Filled out from reference TRBV5-1 and TRBJ2-3, the complete variable domain reads KAGVTQTPRYLIKTRGQQVTLSCSPISGHRSVSWYQQTPGQGLQFLFEYFSETQRNKGNFPGRFSGRQFSNSRSEMNVSTLELGDSALYLCASSLGAGPLGTDTQYFGPGTRLTVL.

Details on this clone: This specimen includes other DNA sequences encoding the same CDR3. V is TRBV2 and J is TRBJ1-4, with TRBD1 as a possible D gene (5 bases). V gave up 9 bases and J gave up 5 bases, with 19 bases separating them. The CDR3 length is 15 residues. Germline V CDR1 and CDR2: SNHLY, FYNNEI. CDR3 coding DNA: TGTGCCAGTACCCGAACCGGGGGAGGGAATGAAAAACTGTTTTTT. It encodes CASTRTGGGNEKLFF.

The chain combines TRBV5-4 with TRBJ2-7; the D gene is possibly TRBD1 (6 bases). The CDR3 contains 15 residues. V was pared by 4 bases and J by 0 bases, with 14 bases between. Germline CDR1 is SGHNT and CDR2 is YYREEE (reference sequence). CDR3 residues: CASSTGQPSSYEQYF. CDR3 bases: TGTGCCAGCAGCACCGGACAGCCCAGCTCCTACGAGCAGTACTTC.

Remarks on this clone: Other DNA sequences in this sample translate to the same CDR3. The chain has TRBV18 and TRBJ2-2; D unclear. The CDR3 length is 13 residues. Germline lookup yields CDR1 KGHSH and CDR2 LQKENI. V was clipped by 1 base and J by 6 bases, with 6 bases between them. CDR3 protein: CASSPLEAGELFF. CDR3 nucleotide sequence: TGTGCCAGCTCACCACTAGAAGCCGGGGAGCTGTTTTTT.

CDR3 DNA: TGTGCCAGCAGCTTTATGGGGGCCAGTAATGAAAAACTGTTTTTT. It is translated as CASSFMGASNEKLFF. The chain employs TRBV5-4 and TRBJ1-4; possible D gene TRBD1, 6 bases. Trimming cost V 2 bases and J 4 bases, with 12 bases left between them. Per germline, CDR1 SGHNT and CDR2 YYREEE (reference sequence). This CDR3 contains 15 residues.

This clone has a handful of counts. This chain links TRBV27 with TRBJ1-4; D remains unclear. V dropped 6 bases and J dropped 2 bases, with 7 bases sitting between them. The germline CDR1 and CDR2 sequences are MNHEY and SMNVEV (reference sequence). The CDR3 is 13 amino acids. CDR3 amino acids: CASRQLTNEKLFF. CDR3 coding DNA: TGTGCCAGCAGACAGCTTACTAATGAAAAACTGTTTTTT.

The rearrangement links TRBV7-9 to TRBJ2-7; 7 bases match TRBD1. The CDR3 runs to 12 residues. CDR1 is SEHNR, CDR2 FQNEAQ, per germline (reference sequence). Germline trimming cut 6 bases from V and 5 bases from J; bases unmatched to any gene: 4. This CDR3 is CASSQTGDEQYF. Here the CDR3 DNA reads TGTGCCAGCAGTCAAACAGGGGACGAGCAGTACTTC.

This chain connects TRBV7-2 to TRBJ2-1, with 8 bases aligning to TRBD2. Germline CDR1 SGHTA, CDR2 FQGNSA. The CDR3 is 17 residues long. With 0 bases clipped from V and 4 bases from J, the junction kept 8 bases outside the gene matches. In DNA, the CDR3 is TGTGCCAGCAGCTTAGCCCCTCGGACTAGCCTGTACAATGAGCAGTTCTTC. It yields the protein CASSLAPRTSLYNEQFF.

Comment on this clone: The junction shows a germline mismatch at one end, possibly a read error. J is TRBJ2-7 and V is TRBV4-1; D is perhaps TRBD2 (6 bases). Germline V gene sequence: CDR1 MGHRA, CDR2 YSYEKL. This CDR3 spans 15 amino acids. CDR3 residues: CASSPLATSSYEQYF. DNA for the CDR3: TGTGCCAGCAGCCCGCTAGCGACGAGCTCCTACGAGCAGTACTTC.

This clone was seen ten or more times. Other DNA sequences in the same sample also yield this CDR3. The chain combines TRBV9 with TRBJ1-4; no reliable D call. Germline V CDR1 and CDR2: SGDLS, YYNGEE. There are 14 residues in the CDR3. Trimming removed 2 bases at V and 7 bases at J, with 12 bases between. CDR3 in amino acids: CASSVLGHGEKLFF. The DNA for the CDR3 is TGTGCCAGCAGCGTTCTTGGGCATGGTGAAAAACTGTTTTTT.

Remarks on this clone: Other DNA sequences in the sample encode the same CDR3. This chain connects TRBV20-1 to TRBJ1-3, with D tentatively TRBD1 (5 bases). From germline, CDR1 is DFQATT and CDR2 SNEGSKA (reference sequence). The CDR3 is 10 amino acids. V shed 5 bases and J shed 7 bases, with 6 bases lying between them. The CDR3 loop is CSAAGNTIYF. In nucleotides, the CDR3 is TGCAGTGCTGCAGGGAACACCATATATTTT.

In this sample, this clone turned up a few times. V and J are TRBV4-2 and TRBJ1-5; possibly TRBD1 for D (6 bases). The CDR3 totals 13 residues. Germline V CDR1 and CDR2: LGHNA, YNFKEQ. V shed 4 bases and J shed 7 bases, with 11 bases lying between them. Here the CDR3 reads CASSPAGAQPQHF. CDR3 coding DNA: TGTGCCAGCAGCCCGGCAGGGGCGCAGCCCCAGCATTTT.

This clone appeared once. The J gene is TRBJ2-7, the V gene TRBV7-6; 13 bases map to TRBD2. Per germline, CDR1 SGHVS and CDR2 FNYEAQ. V was pared by 4 bases and J by 7 bases, with 10 bases of the junction left unmatched. The CDR3 totals 16 residues. The CDR3 nucleotides read TGTGCCAGCAGCTCCCGACTAGCGGGAGGTCTGGGGGAGCAGTACTTC. Residues: CASSSRLAGGLGEQYF.

The V gene is TRBV11-2, the J gene TRBJ2-7; possibly TRBD1 for D (6 bases). This CDR3 spans 14 amino acids. With 5 bases removed from V and 5 bases from J, the gap between germline ends came to 16 bases. Germline values: CDR1 SGHAT, CDR2 FQNNGV. CDR3 in amino acids: CASSPSGRGNEQYF. The CDR3 nucleotides are TGTGCCAGCAGCCCCTCTGGCAGGGGCAACGAGCAGTACTTC.

The table lists this clone with a count of one. The rearrangement uses TRBV29-1 and TRBJ1-1, with D perhaps TRBD1 (5 bases). V was shortened by 3 bases and J by 4 bases, with 15 bases between the two germline ends. The germline CDR1 and CDR2 sequences are SQVTM and ANQGSEA. The CDR3 spans 14 residues. The CDR3 loop is CSVDGAGISTEAFF. CDR3 DNA: TGCAGCGTTGACGGGGCAGGGATTAGCACTGAAGCTTTCTTT.